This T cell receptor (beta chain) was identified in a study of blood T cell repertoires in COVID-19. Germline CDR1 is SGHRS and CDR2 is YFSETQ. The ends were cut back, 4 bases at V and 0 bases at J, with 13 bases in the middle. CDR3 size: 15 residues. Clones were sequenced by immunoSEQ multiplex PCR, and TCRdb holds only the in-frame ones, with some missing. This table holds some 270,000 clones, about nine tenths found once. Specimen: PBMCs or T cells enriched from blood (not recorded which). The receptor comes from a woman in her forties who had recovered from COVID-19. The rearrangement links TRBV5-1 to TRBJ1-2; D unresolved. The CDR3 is CASSPEAGPNYGYTF. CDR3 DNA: TGCGCCAGCAGCCCGGAGGCAGGACCTAACTATGGCTACACCTTC.